The 31 T cell receptor beta chains below were found in one sample sequenced in a study of CD8+ T cells in alopecia areata. Extracted RNA was reverse transcribed into cDNA, the sequencing template. Repertoires were generated with immunoSEQ multiplex PCR, while TCRdb's copy carries only in-frame clones and drops some. This sample carries 95,000 to 120,000 clones, approximately 61% of them seen once, and the ten largest clones take roughly 25%. Sequences were obtained from NKG2D-low CD8+ T cells sorted from blood. The receptors were gathered from a human donor with alopecia areata.

V gene TRBV13 combines with J gene TRBJ1-1; no reliable D call. Germline V gene lookup returns CDR1 PRHDT and CDR2 FYEKMQ (reference sequence). The CDR3 runs to 13 residues. V lost 3 bases and J lost 4, with 9 bases in between. CDR3 sequence: CASSLGGFTEAFF. As DNA, the CDR3 is TGTGCCAGCAGCTTGGGTGGGTTCACTGAAGCTTTCTTT.

The chain carries TRBV7-6 and TRBJ2-1; TRBD2 agrees at 7 bases. The CDR3 loop spans 18 amino acids. Germline V CDR1 and CDR2: SGHVS, FNYEAQ. Unmatched junction bases numbered 10, after V lost 1 base and J lost 1 base. DNA of the CDR3: TGTGCCAGCAGCTTAGGGGTTGGGCGGGAGATTTCCTACAATGAGCAGTTCTTC. Encoded protein: CASSLGVGREISYNEQFF.

CDR3 loop: CASIETVEFF. Here the CDR3 DNA reads TGTGCCAGCATCGAAACCGTGGAGTTCTTT. This chain connects TRBV6-1 to TRBJ1-1; D unclear. Germline loops: CDR1 MNHNS, CDR2 SASEGT. V dropped 7 bases and J dropped 14 bases, with 14 bases sitting between them. The CDR3 has 10 residues.

This clone came up a few times. The rearrangement links TRBV28 to TRBJ2-5; no clear D gene. This CDR3 contains 9 residues. Germline V gene data show CDR1 as MDHEN and CDR2 as SYDVKM. Trimming removed 6 bases at V and 14 bases at J, with 10 bases between. CDR3 protein: CASRPPLYF. In DNA form, the CDR3 reads TGTGCCAGCAGACCTCCGCTATACTTC.

Here the CDR3 reads CASSEFRGPSSYEQYF. Written as DNA, the CDR3 is TGTGCCAGCAGTGAATTCAGGGGGCCTAGCTCCTACGAGCAGTACTTC. The chain employs TRBV6-1 and TRBJ2-7; 8 bases align to TRBD1. Germline V gives CDR1 MNHNS, CDR2 SASEGT. This CDR3 has 16 amino acids. After removal of 2 bases from V and 0 bases from J, the junction contained 6 bases not matched to a gene.

This sequence joins TRBV27 and TRBJ2-1, with TRBD2 identical over 8 bases. The CDR3 has 15 residues. CDR1 MNHEY and CDR2 SMNVEV come from the germline V gene (reference sequence). Trimming at V came to 7 bases and at J to 7 bases, leaving 12 bases not matched to a gene. The CDR3 bases are TGTGCCAGCAAAGTGACGGGAGGGCCCAGAAATGAGCAGTTCTTC. The encoded protein is CASKVTGGPRNEQFF.

V is TRBV10-1 and J is TRBJ2-7; D gene ambiguous. This CDR3 has 13 amino acids. The V gene's germline CDR1 is WNHNN and CDR2 SYGVQD (reference sequence). V lost 10 bases and J 12 bases, leaving 25 bases between the germline ends. In DNA, the CDR3 is TGCGCCACGTCCCCGGACCGCGCACTAAAACGGTACTTC. Amino acids: CATSPDRALKRYF.

This sequence joins TRBV5-1 and TRBJ2-1; 7 bases line up with TRBD1. The CDR3 length is 15 residues. Germline trimming cut 4 bases from V and 3 bases from J; bases unmatched to any gene: 7. Germline V gene data show CDR1 as SGHRS and CDR2 as YFSETQ. The CDR3 DNA sequence: TGCGCCAGCAGCCCAGGGGACAGTCACTACAATGAGCAGTTCTTC. Translated, it gives CASSPGDSHYNEQFF.

This clone was detected only once. The J gene is TRBJ2-7, the V gene TRBV6-5; the D is unclear. The V gene's germline CDR1 is MNHEY and CDR2 SVGAGI. This CDR3 region has 12 residues. V was cut by 2 bases and J by 4 bases, with 6 bases left in between. The CDR3, as DNA: TGTGCCAGCAGTTACCCTGGATACGAGCAGTACTTC. Translated: CASSYPGYEQYF.

This clone came up a few times. The CDR3 DNA sequence: TGTGCCAGCAGTTGGGGCCCGACACTCTACGAGCAGTACTTC. Protein sequence: CASSWGPTLYEQYF. V and J are TRBV28 and TRBJ2-7; D may be TRBD1 (5 bases). Trimming took off 4 bases at V and 3 bases at J, with 13 bases between the two ends. CDR1 is MDHEN, CDR2 SYDVKM, per germline. The length of the CDR3 is 14 residues. The full variable domain, with the rest looked up from reference TRBV28 and TRBJ2-7, is DVKVTQSSRYLVKRTGEKVFLECVQDMDHENMFWYRQDPGLGLRLIYFSYDVKMKEKGDIPEGYSVSREKKERFSLILESASTNQTSMYLCASSWGPTLYEQYFGPGTRLTVT.

J is TRBJ2-5 and V is TRBV10-3; D possibly corresponds to TRBD1 (5 bases). The CDR3 extends over 15 amino acids. Germline lookup yields CDR1 ENHRY and CDR2 SYGVKD. V was clipped by 0 bases and J by 4 bases, with 12 bases between them. The chain's CDR3 is CAISESRRDGETQYF. DNA of the CDR3: TGTGCCATCAGTGAGTCCCGCAGGGATGGAGAGACCCAGTACTTC.

The rearrangement joins TRBV7-9 to TRBJ2-7; 10 bases fit TRBD2. J was trimmed by 7 bases and V by 3 bases; bases with no gene match: 9. The germline V gene has CDR1 SEHNR and CDR2 FQNEAQ (reference sequence). The CDR3 sequence is 15 residues long. The CDR3 protein is CASSLASGSKYEQYF. In nucleotides, the CDR3 is TGTGCCAGCAGCTTGGCTAGCGGGAGTAAGTATGAGCAGTACTTC.

This rearrangement joins TRBV11-3 to TRBJ2-7; 15 bases line up with TRBD2. CDR1 is SGHNT and CDR2 is YENEEA in the germline V gene. The CDR3 consists of 20 residues. V dropped 3 bases and J dropped 0; count of bases not matched to a gene: 12. The CDR3 DNA sequence: TGTGCCAGCAGCTTCAATGCGCCGGGACTAGCGGGAGGTACCTCCTACGAGCAGTACTTC. This translates into CASSFNAPGLAGGTSYEQYF.

The table lists this clone with a few counts. The rearrangement links TRBV5-1 to TRBJ2-1; the D gene could be TRBD1 or TRBD2 (5 bases each). From germline, CDR1 is SGHRS and CDR2 YFSETQ. The CDR3 is made up of 13 amino acids. The ends were cut back, 1 base at V and 6 bases at J, with 8 bases in the middle. The CDR3 region is CASSLWGSNEQFF. CDR3 coding DNA: TGCGCCAGCAGCTTGTGGGGGTCCAATGAGCAGTTCTTC.

The chain joins TRBV5-1 to TRBJ2-7, with TRBD1 matching 7 bases. Germline lookup yields CDR1 SGHRS and CDR2 YFSETQ. The CDR3 length is 15 residues. With V trimmed by 3 bases and J by 2 bases, 8 bases remained unmatched. The CDR3 region has the DNA TGCGCCAGCAGCTCATACCGGGACAGCCCCTACGAGCAGTACTTC. Its translation: CASSSYRDSPYEQYF.

This sequence joins TRBV5-1 and TRBJ2-1; 7 bases are a match to TRBD1. Germline-derived CDR1 and CDR2 are SGHRS and YFSETQ. This CDR3 is built from 13 residues. Trimming took 3 bases from V and 7 from J; bases not matched to a gene: 4. CDR3 DNA: TGCGCCAGCAGCTGGACAGGCCTGAATGAGCAGTTCTTC. Translation gives CASSWTGLNEQFF.

The chain links TRBV7-9 to TRBJ2-1; 11 bases match TRBD2. The germline V gene has CDR1 SEHNR and CDR2 FQNEAQ (reference sequence). V lost 9 bases to trimming and J lost 9 bases; unmatched junction nucleotides: 7. The length of the CDR3 is 13 residues. CDR3 sequence reads: CASTGTSGGEQFF. DNA for the CDR3: TGTGCCAGTACCGGGACTAGCGGTGGTGAGCAGTTCTTC.

The V call is TRBV27, the J call TRBJ2-1; D unresolved. CDR3 length equals 11 residues. The V and J ends lost 4 bases and 5 bases respectively, with 3 bases between them. The V gene's germline CDR1 is MNHEY and CDR2 SMNVEV (reference sequence). The CDR3 loop reads CASSSDNEQFF. CDR3 DNA sequence: TGTGCCAGCAGTTCTGACAATGAGCAGTTCTTC.

The chain carries TRBV7-9 and TRBJ1-1; D is possibly TRBD1 (5 bases). Trimming took 4 bases from V and 5 from J, leaving 8 bases between them. The CDR3 length is 12 residues. CDR1 is SEHNR, CDR2 FQNEAQ, per germline (reference sequence). In nucleotides, the CDR3 is TGTGCCAGCAGCTCAGGGAAGACTGAAGCTTTCTTT. Its translation: CASSSGKTEAFF.

Of note for this clone: The junction departs from germline at one end; a sequencing error may be responsible. The chain links TRBV5-4 to TRBJ2-5, with D possibly being TRBD1 (5 bases). The CDR3 length is 13 residues. Looked up from germline, CDR1 is SGHNT and CDR2 is YYREEE (reference sequence). The chain's CDR3 is CASSLGPQETQYF. The CDR3 DNA reads TGCGCCAGCAGCTTGGGGCCACAAGAGACCCAGTACTTC.

The chain joins TRBV7-6 to TRBJ2-7; 9 nucleotides align to TRBD2. CDR1 SGHVS and CDR2 FNYEAQ come from the germline V gene. CDR3 length: 15 residues. V shed 3 bases and J 3 bases; nucleotides not matched to a gene: 6. In DNA form, the CDR3 reads TGTGCCAGCAGCTTCGAAGCGGGAGGCTTCTACGAGCAGTACTTC. This gives the protein CASSFEAGGFYEQYF. Full variable domain (rest looked up from reference TRBV7-6 and TRBJ2-7): GAGVSQSPRYKVTKRGQDVALRCDPISGHVSLYWYRQALGQGPEFLTYFNYEAQQDKSGLPNDRFSAERPEGSISTLTIQRTEQRDSAMYRCASSFEAGGFYEQYFGPGTRLTVT.

J is TRBJ1-2 and V is TRBV12-5; TRBD1 is a possible D gene (5 bases). V lost 6 bases, J lost 3 bases, and 14 bases lay in between. The CDR3 spans 14 residues. Germline assignment: CDR1 LGHNT and CDR2 FRNRAP. This chain's CDR3 is CASGDQGLHYGYTF. CDR3 bases: TGTGCTAGTGGCGATCAGGGTCTACACTATGGCTACACCTTC.

The rearrangement joins TRBV27 to TRBJ2-2; maybe TRBD2 (5 bases). The V gene's germline CDR1 is MNHEY and CDR2 SMNVEV (reference sequence). CDR3 length equals 13 residues. The V and J ends lost 8 bases and 2 bases respectively, with 9 bases between them. CDR3: CASARVNTGELFF. For the CDR3, the DNA is TGTGCCAGCGCGAGGGTAAACACCGGGGAGCTGTTTTTT.

The chain carries TRBV11-2 and TRBJ2-7; TRBD1 aligns across 8 bases. Germline-derived CDR1 and CDR2 are SGHAT and FQNNGV. Trimming removed 3 bases from V and 6 bases from J; junction bases left unmatched: 4. The CDR3 loop spans 13 amino acids. For the CDR3, the DNA is TGTGCCAGCAGCTTCGGACAGGGTTCCGAGCAGTACTTC. Translated, it gives CASSFGQGSEQYF.

The gene calls are TRBV6-1 and TRBJ2-6; no clear D gene. Trimming took off 1 base at V and 1 base at J, with 11 bases between the two ends. Germline CDR1 reads MNHNS; CDR2 reads SASEGT. The CDR3 sequence is 17 residues long. CDR3 in amino acids: CASSEGSSNSGANVLTF. As DNA, the CDR3 is TGTGCCAGCAGTGAAGGCAGTTCCAATTCTGGGGCCAACGTCCTGACTTTC.

The J gene is TRBJ1-2, the V gene TRBV5-8; tentative D call: TRBD1 (5 bases). The V end was cut by 0 bases, the J end by 6 bases, with 12 bases between. CDR1 and CDR2 (germline): SGHTS, YDEGEE. This CDR3 is 14 amino acids long. In DNA form, the CDR3 reads TGTGCCAGCAGCTTGGAGCCAGGGAGAGATGGCTACACCTTC. This sequence encodes CASSLEPGRDGYTF.

This clone was seen once. J is TRBJ2-1 and V is TRBV7-8; D is unclear. The CDR3 runs to 13 residues. In germline, CDR1 is SGHVS, CDR2 FQNEAQ. V lost 10 bases and J lost 0, with 10 bases in between. The CDR3 DNA reads as TGTGCCACGGTCCTCCTCTCCTACAATGAGCAGTTCTTC. It encodes CATVLLSYNEQFF.

CDR3 amino acids: CASSAPGQRSYEQYF. Written as DNA, the CDR3 is TGTGCCAGCAGCGCCCCGGGACAGAGGTCCTACGAGCAGTACTTC. This rearrangement joins TRBV7-9 to TRBJ2-7, with 7 positions matching TRBD1. Germline lookup yields CDR1 SEHNR and CDR2 FQNEAQ (reference sequence). V dropped 5 bases and J dropped 1; count of bases not matched to a gene: 8. This CDR3 is built from 15 residues.

The J gene is TRBJ1-2, the V gene TRBV27; D call uncertain. Germline CDR1 reads MNHEY; CDR2 reads SMNVEV (reference sequence). The CDR3 sequence is 13 residues long. V was cut by 3 bases and J by 8 bases, with 13 bases left in between. Written as DNA, the CDR3 is TGTGCCAGCAGTTTCTCCAACTCAGAGGGCTACACCTTC. Protein product: CASSFSNSEGYTF.

The rearrangement uses TRBV19 and TRBJ1-5; D remains ambiguous. The V gene lost 7 bases and the J gene lost 6 bases, with 19 bases spanning the gap. This CDR3 is built from 15 residues. Germline CDR1 LNHDA, CDR2 SQIVND (reference sequence). CDR3 protein: CASTKRTAWVQPQHF. The CDR3 DNA reads as TGTGCCAGTACCAAGAGGACCGCGTGGGTTCAGCCCCAGCATTTT.

The chain is built from TRBV13 and TRBJ2-7; D call uncertain. CDR3 length: 13 residues. Germline lookup yields CDR1 PRHDT and CDR2 FYEKMQ (reference sequence). The V end was cut by 5 bases, the J end by 3 bases, with 11 bases between. The CDR3 DNA is TGTGCCAGCAGCCATAAGCGCCTCTACGAGCAGTACTTC. The encoded protein is CASSHKRLYEQYF.